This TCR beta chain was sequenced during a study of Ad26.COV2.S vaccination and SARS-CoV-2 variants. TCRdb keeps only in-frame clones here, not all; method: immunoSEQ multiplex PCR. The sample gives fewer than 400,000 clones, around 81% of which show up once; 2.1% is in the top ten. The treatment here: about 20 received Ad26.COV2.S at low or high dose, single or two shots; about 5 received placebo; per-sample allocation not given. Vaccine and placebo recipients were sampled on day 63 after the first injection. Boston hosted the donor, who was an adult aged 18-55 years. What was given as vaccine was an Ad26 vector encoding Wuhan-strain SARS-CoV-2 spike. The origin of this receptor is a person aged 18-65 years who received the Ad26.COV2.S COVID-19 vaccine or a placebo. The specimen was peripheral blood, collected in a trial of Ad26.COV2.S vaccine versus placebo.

The CDR3 loop is CASSLGRYDTQYF. CDR3 nucleotide sequence: TGTGCCAGCAGCTTGGGCAGGTATGATACGCAGTATTTT. This chain uses TRBV5-6 with TRBJ2-3; the D is unclear. The CDR3 extends over 13 amino acids. V lost 0 bases and J 6 bases, leaving 8 bases between the germline ends. CDR1 is SGHDT and CDR2 is YYEEEE in the germline V gene.